This T cell receptor beta chain was sequenced during a study of blood T cell repertoires in COVID-19. Trimming took off 1 base at V and 5 bases at J, with 8 bases between the two ends. In germline, CDR1 is SNHLY, CDR2 FYNNEI. CDR3 length: 13 amino acids. Generated by immunoSEQ multiplex PCR, the TCRdb table keeps only in-frame clones and is missing some. The data show about 210,000 clones, almost 85% seen once. This chain joins TRBV2 and TRBJ1-1; no clear D gene. The origin of this receptor is an older woman with COVID-19, enrolled during active disease. Sequenced: peripheral blood. CDR3 sequence reads: CASSEGWRTEAFF. CDR3 in DNA: TGTGCCAGCAGTGAAGGCTGGCGGACTGAAGCTTTCTTT.